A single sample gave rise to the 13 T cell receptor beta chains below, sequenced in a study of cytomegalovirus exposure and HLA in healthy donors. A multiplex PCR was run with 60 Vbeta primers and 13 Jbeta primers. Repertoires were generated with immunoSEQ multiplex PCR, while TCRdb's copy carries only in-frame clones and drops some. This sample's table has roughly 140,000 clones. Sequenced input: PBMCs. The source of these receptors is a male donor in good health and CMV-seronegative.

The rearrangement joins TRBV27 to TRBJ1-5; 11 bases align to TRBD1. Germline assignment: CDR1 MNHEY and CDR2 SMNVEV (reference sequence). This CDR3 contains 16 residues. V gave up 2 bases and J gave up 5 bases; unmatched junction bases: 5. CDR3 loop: CASSLRGTGGYQPQHF. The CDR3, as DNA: TGTGCCAGCAGTTTAAGAGGGACAGGGGGTTATCAGCCCCAGCATTTT.

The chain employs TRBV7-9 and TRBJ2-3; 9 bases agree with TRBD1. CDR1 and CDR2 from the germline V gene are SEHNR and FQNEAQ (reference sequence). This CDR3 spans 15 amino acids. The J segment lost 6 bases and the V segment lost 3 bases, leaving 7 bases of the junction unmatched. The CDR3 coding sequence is TGTGCCAGCAGCTTCGGGACAGGGTATATGGATACGCAGTATTTT. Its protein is CASSFGTGYMDTQYF.

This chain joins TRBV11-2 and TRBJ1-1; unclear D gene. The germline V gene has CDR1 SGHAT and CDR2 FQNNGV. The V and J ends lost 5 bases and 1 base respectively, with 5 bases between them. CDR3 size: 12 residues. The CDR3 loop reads CASSLKNTEAFF. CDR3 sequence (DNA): TGTGCCAGCAGCCTAAAGAACACTGAAGCTTTCTTT.

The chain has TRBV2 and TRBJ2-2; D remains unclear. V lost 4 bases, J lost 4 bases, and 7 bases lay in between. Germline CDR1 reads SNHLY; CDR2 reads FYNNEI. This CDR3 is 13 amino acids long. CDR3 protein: CASSAPGTGELFF. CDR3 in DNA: TGTGCCAGCAGTGCCCCGGGCACCGGGGAGCTGTTTTTT.

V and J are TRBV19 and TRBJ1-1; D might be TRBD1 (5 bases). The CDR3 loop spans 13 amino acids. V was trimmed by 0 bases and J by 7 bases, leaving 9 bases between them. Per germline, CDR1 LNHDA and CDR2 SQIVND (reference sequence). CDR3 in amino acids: CASSIDQGSEAFF. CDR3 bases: TGTGCCAGTAGTATAGATCAGGGTAGTGAAGCTTTCTTT.

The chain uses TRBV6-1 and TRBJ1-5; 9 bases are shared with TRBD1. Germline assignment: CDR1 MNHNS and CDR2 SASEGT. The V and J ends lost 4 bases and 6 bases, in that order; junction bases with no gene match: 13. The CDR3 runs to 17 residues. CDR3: CASSASGTGFIGQPQHF. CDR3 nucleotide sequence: TGTGCCAGCAGTGCGTCCGGGACAGGGTTTATCGGTCAGCCCCAGCATTTT.

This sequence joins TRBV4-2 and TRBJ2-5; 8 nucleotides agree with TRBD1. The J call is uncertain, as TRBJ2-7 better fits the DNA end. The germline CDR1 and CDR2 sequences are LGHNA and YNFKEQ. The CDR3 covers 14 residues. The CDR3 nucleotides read TGTGCCAGCAGCCAAGATTGGGGACAGGACGAGCAGTACTTC. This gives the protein CASSQDWGQDEQYF.

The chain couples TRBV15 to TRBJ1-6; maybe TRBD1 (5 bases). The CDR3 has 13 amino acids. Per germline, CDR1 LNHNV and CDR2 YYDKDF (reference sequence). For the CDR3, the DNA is TGTGCAACCCAGGGTCTGCCAATTTCACCCCTCCACTTT. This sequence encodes CATQGLPISPLHF.

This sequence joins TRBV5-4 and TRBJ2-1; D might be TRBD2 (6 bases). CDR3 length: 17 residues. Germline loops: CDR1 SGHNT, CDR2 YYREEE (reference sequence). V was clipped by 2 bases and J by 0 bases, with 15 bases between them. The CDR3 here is CASSFSGAGPSYNEQFF. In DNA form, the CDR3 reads TGTGCCAGCAGCTTCTCCGGGGCGGGACCCTCCTACAATGAGCAGTTCTTC. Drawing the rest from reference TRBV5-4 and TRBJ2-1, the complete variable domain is ETGVTQSPTHLIKTRGQQVTLRCSSQSGHNTVSWYQQALGQGPQFIFQYYREEENGRGNFPPRFSGLQFPNYSSELNVNALELDDSALYLCASSFSGAGPSYNEQFFGPGTRLTVL.

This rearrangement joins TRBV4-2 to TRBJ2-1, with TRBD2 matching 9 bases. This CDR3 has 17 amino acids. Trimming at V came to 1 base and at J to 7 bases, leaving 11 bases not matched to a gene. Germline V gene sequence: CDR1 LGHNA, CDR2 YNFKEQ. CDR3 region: CASSQGWRGGPGNEQFF. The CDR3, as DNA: TGTGCCAGCAGCCAAGGCTGGCGGGGGGGCCCAGGGAATGAGCAGTTCTTC.

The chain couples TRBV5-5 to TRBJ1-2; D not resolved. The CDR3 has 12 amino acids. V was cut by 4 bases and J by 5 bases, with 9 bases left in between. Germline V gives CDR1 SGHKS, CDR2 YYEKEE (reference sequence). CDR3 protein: CASSPGGYGYTF. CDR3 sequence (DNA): TGTGCCAGCAGCCCGGGAGGGTATGGCTACACCTTC.

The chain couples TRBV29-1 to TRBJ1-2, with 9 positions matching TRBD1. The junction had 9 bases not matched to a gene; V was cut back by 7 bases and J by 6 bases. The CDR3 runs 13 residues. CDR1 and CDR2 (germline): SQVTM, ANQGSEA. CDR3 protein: CSGRGTGIHGYTF. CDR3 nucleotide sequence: TGCAGCGGGAGGGGGACAGGGATCCATGGCTACACCTTC.

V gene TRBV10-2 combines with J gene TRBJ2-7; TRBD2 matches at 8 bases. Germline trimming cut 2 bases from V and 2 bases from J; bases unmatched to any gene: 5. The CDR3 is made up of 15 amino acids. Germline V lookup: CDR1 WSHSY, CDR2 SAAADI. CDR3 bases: TGCGCCAGCAGTGAGGGCCCAGCGGGAGCCTACGAGCAGTACTTC. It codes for CASSEGPAGAYEQYF.